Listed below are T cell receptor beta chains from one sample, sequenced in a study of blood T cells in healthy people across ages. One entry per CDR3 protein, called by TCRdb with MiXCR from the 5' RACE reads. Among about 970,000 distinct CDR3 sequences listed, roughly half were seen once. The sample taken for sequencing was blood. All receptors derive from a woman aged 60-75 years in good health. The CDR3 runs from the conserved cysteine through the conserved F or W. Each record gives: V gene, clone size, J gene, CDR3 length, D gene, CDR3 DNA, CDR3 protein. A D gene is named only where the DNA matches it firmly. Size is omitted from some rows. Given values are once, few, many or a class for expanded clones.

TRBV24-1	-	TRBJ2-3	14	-	TGTGCCACCAGTGGTCGGGGCAGCACAGATACGCAGTATTTT	CATSGRGSTDTQYF
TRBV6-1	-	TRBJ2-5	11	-	TGTGCCAGCATGAGGGGAGAGACCCAGTACTTC	CASMRGETQYF
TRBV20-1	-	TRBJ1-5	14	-	TGCAGTGCTAGAGCGGTCCAGGGTGGTCAGCCCCAGCATTTT	CSARAVQGGQPQHF
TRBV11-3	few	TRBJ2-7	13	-	TGTGCCAGCAGTAAACAGGGTTCCTACGAGCAGTACTTC	CASSKQGSYEQYF
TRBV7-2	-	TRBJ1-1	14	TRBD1	TGTGCCAGCAGCGTAAACAGGGGGAACACTGAAGCTTTCTTT	CASSVNRGNTEAFF
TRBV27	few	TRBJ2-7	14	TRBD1	TGTGCCAGTTCTAACAGGGGAGTGAGGGACGAGCAGTACTTC	CASSNRGVRDEQYF
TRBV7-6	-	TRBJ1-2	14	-	TGTGCCAGCAGCTTAGGACAGACTGACCGTGGCTACACCTTC	CASSLGQTDRGYTF
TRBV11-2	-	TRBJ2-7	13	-	TGTGCCAGCAGCCCGGCCTACTCCTACGAGCAGTACTTC	CASSPAYSYEQYF
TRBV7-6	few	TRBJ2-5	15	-	TGTGCCAGCAGCCACAGTCAAAACAGGATCGACGCGCAGTACTTC	CASSHSQNRIDAQYF
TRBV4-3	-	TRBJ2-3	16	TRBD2	TGCGCCAGCAGCCAAGATGTGCTAGCGGGAGGTCGTACGCAGTATTTT	CASSQDVLAGGRTQYF
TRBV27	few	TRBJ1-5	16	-	TGTGCCAGCAGTCCCTCCCTGGGAAGGGGAAGTCAGCCCCAGCATTTT	CASSPSLGRGSQPQHF
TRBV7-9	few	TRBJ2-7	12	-	TGTGCCAGCAGCCGTCCGGGATCCGAGCAGTACTTC	CASSRPGSEQYF
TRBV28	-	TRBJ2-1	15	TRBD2	TGTGCCAGCACCCTGGTAGCGGGACATGTCAATGAGCAGTTCTTC	CASTLVAGHVNEQFF
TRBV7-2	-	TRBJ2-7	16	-	TGTGTCAGCAGCTTAGGGAGTTTGCGGAATCCCTACGAGCAGTACTTC	CVSSLGSLRNPYEQYF
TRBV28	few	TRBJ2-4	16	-	TGTGCCAGCAGTTTATTAACAGCTGGATACAAAAACATTCAGTACTTC	CASSLLTAGYKNIQYF
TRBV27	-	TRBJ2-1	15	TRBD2	TGTGCCAGCATTGCCGGGACTAGCCCTAACAATGAGCAGTTCTTC	CASIAGTSPNNEQFF
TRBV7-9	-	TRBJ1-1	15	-	TGTGCCAGCAGTTCCTGGGACATTTCTAACACTGAAGCTTTCTTT	CASSSWDISNTEAFF
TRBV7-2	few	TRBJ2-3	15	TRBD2	TGTGCCAGCAGCTTACAAGCGGGAGTGTCAGATACGCAGTATTTT	CASSLQAGVSDTQYF
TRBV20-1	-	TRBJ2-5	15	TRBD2	TGCAGTGCGCCCCACCCGCTAGCGGGACTAGAGACCCAGTACTTC	CSAPHPLAGLETQYF
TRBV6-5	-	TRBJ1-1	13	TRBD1	TGTGCCAGCCTCAGGACAGGGGATTTTGAAGCTTTCTTT	CASLRTGDFEAFF
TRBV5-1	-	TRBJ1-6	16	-	TGCGCCAGCAGCTTAATGTCGGGCAGGAATAATTCACCCCTCCACTTT	CASSLMSGRNNSPLHF
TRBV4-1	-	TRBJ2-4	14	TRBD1	TGCGCCAGCCGGGACAGGCTAGCCAAAAACATTCAGTACTTC	CASRDRLAKNIQYF
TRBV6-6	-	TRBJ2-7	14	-	TGTGCCAGCAGTTACTTTGGCCAATCCTACGAGCAGTACTTC	CASSYFGQSYEQYF
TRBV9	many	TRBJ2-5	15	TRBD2	TGTGCCAGCAGCGTAGGCGTGACTAGCGGAGAGACCCAGTACTTC	CASSVGVTSGETQYF
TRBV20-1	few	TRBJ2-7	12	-	TGCAGTGCGGGGGACACAGGGTACGAGCAGTACTTC	CSAGDTGYEQYF
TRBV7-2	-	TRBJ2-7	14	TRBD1	TGTGCCAGCAGCTTGGACAGGTCCTTCTACGAGCAGTACTTC	CASSLDRSFYEQYF
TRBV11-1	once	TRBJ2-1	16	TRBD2	TGTGCCAGCAGCACCGGGACTAGCGGAACCTACAATGAGCAGTTCTTC	CASSTGTSGTYNEQFF
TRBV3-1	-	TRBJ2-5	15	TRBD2	TGTGCCAGCAGCCCCGGGACTAGGAAATACAATGAGCAGTACTTC	CASSPGTRKYNEQYF
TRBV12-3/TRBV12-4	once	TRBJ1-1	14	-	TGTGCCAGCAGTTTAGAAGGATTCGACACTGAAGCTTTCTTT	CASSLEGFDTEAFF